These T cell receptor beta chains were read from a single sample in a study of T cell responses to AZD1222 COVID-19 vaccine. TCRdb's table, derived via immunoSEQ multiplex PCR, lists solely in-frame clones and lacks some. The sample includes 95,000 to 100,000 clones, about 90% of them seen just once. Sequencing used peripheral blood, obtained 28 days after the second AZD1222 dose. These receptors came from an adult who received the AZD1222 COVID-19 vaccine. The CDR3 runs from the conserved cysteine through the conserved F or W. D genes are given only for firm matches. The listing skips clone size in some rows; elsewhere it reads once, few, many or a size class.

clone_size	j_call	cdr3_length	v_call	d_call	cdr3_nt	cdr3_aa
-	TRBJ1-1	12	TRBV29-1	-	TGCAGCGTGAGGAAGGGTCCCACTGAAGCTTTCTTT	CSVRKGPTEAFF
large	TRBJ2-2	13	TRBV27	-	TGTGCCAGCAGTTCAAGACTAACCGGGGAGCTGTTTTTT	CASSSRLTGELFF
once	TRBJ1-1	15	TRBV27	TRBD1	TGTGCCAGCAGTCCAAAGACAGGGTTGAACACTGAAGCTTTCTTT	CASSPKTGLNTEAFF
few	TRBJ2-3	18	TRBV19	TRBD2	TGTGCCAGTAGTGCCAATCGACTAGCGGGAGAAGACACAGATACGCAGTATTTT	CASSANRLAGEDTDTQYF
once	TRBJ2-7	15	TRBV2	-	TGTGCCAGCAGTGATGAACAGGGACCCCCTCGCGAGCAGTACTTC	CASSDEQGPPREQYF
few	TRBJ1-2	14	TRBV5-1	-	TGCGCCAGCAGCTTGGAAACACCTAACTATGGCTACACCTTC	CASSLETPNYGYTF
-	TRBJ2-1	16	TRBV7-9	TRBD2	TGTGCCAGCAGCGGCCGGGACTACCCGGCGAACAATGAGCAGTTCTTC	CASSGRDYPANNEQFF
-	TRBJ1-2	13	TRBV6-5	-	TGTGCCAGCAGTTACTCGACAAACAGGGGCTACACCTTC	CASSYSTNRGYTF
-	TRBJ2-2	12	TRBV11-2	-	TGTGCCAGCAGCAGGCTAGCGGGGGAGCTGTTTTTT	CASSRLAGELFF
-	TRBJ2-7	14	TRBV6-2/TRBV6-3	-	TGTGCCAGCAGTTACCAAAGAGATGGGGGCGAGCAGTACTTC	CASSYQRDGGEQYF
-	TRBJ2-4	18	TRBV19	-	TGTGCCAGTACTCAAGTCCCGGGGGCTAGCCTAGCCAAAAACATTCAGTACTTC	CASTQVPGASLAKNIQYF
-	TRBJ2-5	16	TRBV28	-	TGTGCCAGCAGTTTCATACAGGGTGGACGACAAGAGACCCAGTACTTC	CASSFIQGGRQETQYF
-	TRBJ1-1	14	TRBV10-3	TRBD1	TGTGCCATCAGCGACAGGGGTGAAAGCACTGAAGCTTTCTTT	CAISDRGESTEAFF
-	TRBJ2-6	16	TRBV5-4	-	TGTGCCAGCAGCTTGGGGTCGGCCTCTGGGGCCAACGTCCTGACTTTC	CASSLGSASGANVLTF
-	TRBJ2-2	15	TRBV9	-	TGTGCCAGCAGCGTGGGGGGCAGCTACACCGGGGAGCTGTTTTTT	CASSVGGSYTGELFF
-	TRBJ2-1	15	TRBV27	TRBD1	TGTGCCAGCAGTAGCCGGGACAGGGTTTACAATGAGCAGTTCTTC	CASSSRDRVYNEQFF
-	TRBJ1-6	17	TRBV7-2	-	TGTGCCAGCAGCACGAATGTCGGGGTCAGGGTAAATTCACCCCTCCACTTT	CASSTNVGVRVNSPLHF
-	TRBJ2-7	14	TRBV5-1	-	TGCGCCAGCAGCGAAACTGCGAGCTCCTACGAGCAGTACTTC	CASSETASSYEQYF
-	TRBJ1-1	17	TRBV18	TRBD1	TGTGCCAGCTCACTAGGGGGTACGAGGGGGCGTGACACTGAAGCTTTCTTT	CASSLGGTRGRDTEAFF
once	TRBJ2-1	14	TRBV21-1	-	TGTGCCAGCAGCAAAGGTCAGCGGGAATGGGAGCAGTTCTTC	CASSKGQREWEQFF
-	TRBJ1-4	16	TRBV28	-	TGTGCCAGCAGTTCCTTGGCAGGGCCCCAGCTCTGGAAACTGTTTTTT	CASSSLAGPQLWKLFF
-	TRBJ2-7	15	TRBV4-3	TRBD2	TGCGCCAGCAGCCAAGAGGGCCGGGGGGCCTACGAGCAGTACTTC	CASSQEGRGAYEQYF
-	TRBJ2-7	19	TRBV6-2/TRBV6-3	TRBD1	TGTGCCAGCAGCCCTATGACAGGGAAAAGCTCTCTGATCTCCTACGAGCAGTACTTC	CASSPMTGKSSLISYEQYF
-	TRBJ2-1	14	TRBV9	-	TGTGCCAGCAGCGTTTGGGGCTCCTACAATGAGCAGTTCTTC	CASSVWGSYNEQFF
-	TRBJ2-1	15	TRBV5-4	TRBD1	TGTGCCAGCAGCTCCCCGGGACAGGGAGACAATGAGCAGTTCTTC	CASSSPGQGDNEQFF
-	TRBJ2-5	14	TRBV5-1	-	TGCGCCAGCAGCTTGGGGGGTTTACGGGAGACCCAGTACTTC	CASSLGGLRETQYF
-	TRBJ1-2	14	TRBV19	TRBD1	TGTGCCAGTAGTACACAGGGGTTTGGCTATGGCTACACCTTC	CASSTQGFGYGYTF
-	TRBJ2-1	16	TRBV14	TRBD2	TGTGCCAGCAGCCCCCCGACTAGCGGGGACTACAATGAGCAGTTCTTC	CASSPPTSGDYNEQFF
-	TRBJ1-3	17	TRBV18	-	TGTGCCAGCTCACCCTACACAGGAGGGGACTCTGGAAACACCATATATTTT	CASSPYTGGDSGNTIYF
-	TRBJ1-2	15	TRBV13	-	TGTGCCAGCAGCTTAGGGGGGGGACCTAACTATGGCTACACCTTC	CASSLGGGPNYGYTF
-	TRBJ2-7	17	TRBV27	TRBD1	TGTGCCAGCAGTTCCCTCGGGACAGGGGACCTCTCCTACGAGCAGTACTTC	CASSSLGTGDLSYEQYF
once	TRBJ2-1	14	TRBV4-3	-	TGCGCCAGCAGCCAAGACATCAACTACAATGAGCAGTTCTTC	CASSQDINYNEQFF
-	TRBJ1-1	12	TRBV27	-	TGTGCCAGCACCGGGGCCAGGGGTGAAGCTTTCTTT	CASTGARGEAFF
-	TRBJ2-2	17	TRBV4-3	-	TGCGCCAGCAGCCAAGATTGGAGACAGGGAGGGCCAGGGGAGCTGTTTTTT	CASSQDWRQGGPGELFF
-	TRBJ1-5	16	TRBV7-2	-	TGTGCCAGCAGCTTAGAGGGCCCAAATAGCAATCAGCCCCAGCATTTT	CASSLEGPNSNQPQHF
-	TRBJ2-7	14	TRBV18	TRBD1	TGTGCCAGCTCACCGACCGGGACAGGATACGAGCAGTACTTC	CASSPTGTGYEQYF
-	TRBJ1-4	13	TRBV28	-	TGTGCCACCCATTCCGGGGTCGGTGAAAAACTGTTTTTT	CATHSGVGEKLFF
-	TRBJ1-3	16	TRBV5-1	-	TGCGCCAGCAGCTTGGTGGTCAGCCAAGGCAGAAACACCATATATTTT	CASSLVVSQGRNTIYF
-	TRBJ1-5	13	TRBV7-8	-	TGTGCCAGCAGCCGGGACCGCAATCAGCCCCAGCATTTT	CASSRDRNQPQHF
-	TRBJ1-2	14	TRBV25-1	TRBD1	TGTGCCAGCAGTGCCGGGACAGGGCGTTATGGCTACACCTTC	CASSAGTGRYGYTF
-	TRBJ2-3	15	TRBV27	TRBD2	TGTGCCAGCAGTTGGGCTAGCGGGGGCCTTGATACGCAGTATTTT	CASSWASGGLDTQYF
-	TRBJ2-3	13	TRBV27	-	TGTGCCAGCAGTTTCCTAGCAACAGATACGCAGTATTTT	CASSFLATDTQYF
-	TRBJ1-4	15	TRBV27	-	TGTGCCAGCAAGGGGGGGGTGACAACTAATGAAAAACTGTTTTTT	CASKGGVTTNEKLFF
-	TRBJ1-5	13	TRBV19	-	TGTGCCAGTAGGATGGTGGGAGGACAGCCCCAGCATTTT	CASRMVGGQPQHF
-	TRBJ2-7	15	TRBV10-3	TRBD1	TGTGCCATCAGTGAGGGGCAGGGGGAAGACTACGAGCAGTACTTC	CAISEGQGEDYEQYF
-	TRBJ2-4	15	TRBV7-6	-	TGTGCCAGCAGCACCCAGAAGGGGGAACAAAACATTCAGTACTTC	CASSTQKGEQNIQYF
-	TRBJ1-5	13	TRBV28	-	TGTGCCAGCAGTTTGCCCGGCAATCAGCCCCAGCATTTT	CASSLPGNQPQHF
few	TRBJ1-2	12	TRBV30	TRBD1	TGTGCCTGGGACAGGACAGGGCTTGGCTACACCTTC	CAWDRTGLGYTF
-	TRBJ2-1	11	TRBV2	-	TGTGCCAGCAGCTTATCCGGGACGCCCTTCTTC	CASSLSGTPFF
-	TRBJ1-2	12	TRBV13	TRBD1	TGTGCCAGCAGCAGACAGGGATGGGGCTACACCTTC	CASSRQGWGYTF
-	TRBJ2-1	12	TRBV7-9	-	TGTGCCAGCAGCCCCTCCCCCAATGAGCAGTTCTTC	CASSPSPNEQFF
-	TRBJ2-7	14	TRBV5-1	TRBD2	TGCGCCAGCAGCGGAGGACTAGCGGGCTTAGAGCAGTACTTC	CASSGGLAGLEQYF
-	TRBJ1-6	16	TRBV19	-	TGTGCCAGTAGTATGACCTTTGGCAGGACGAATTCACCCCTCCACTTT	CASSMTFGRTNSPLHF
-	TRBJ2-1	14	TRBV5-4	-	TGTGCCAGCAGCCTGGGCGGGATGCCGTATGAGCAGTTCTTC	CASSLGGMPYEQFF